This T cell receptor (beta chain) was captured in a study of fetal regulatory T cell absence and autoimmunity. Study overall: Without clinical diabetes, IPEX patients showed exocrine pancreas autoimmunity. Findings of the study overall: Pancreas and cord blood did not differ much in TRB family usage.

As concerns this clone: Its antigen is not known.

Deletions cut 2 bases from V and 2 bases from J, with 7 bases between. The CDR3 runs to 13 residues. Per germline, CDR1 MNHEY and CDR2 SVGAGI. TCRdb's copy holds only in-frame clones and misses some; the assay was immunoSEQ multiplex PCR. The sample lists 95,000 or so clones; 72% were seen once. The chain uses TRBV6-5 and TRBJ2-7; the D is unclear. The receptor was derived from a male donor with IPEX syndrome. Sequencing was carried out using pancreas tissue. CDR3 protein: CASSYGEPYEQYF. CDR3 nucleotides: TGTGCCAGCAGTTACGGGGAACCCTACGAGCAGTACTTC.